The 4 T cell receptor beta chains given below trace back to one sample, sequenced in a study of long-term antiretroviral therapy in people with HIV. Sequencing relied on immunoSEQ assay v3.0, run at survey level. The repertoire was sequenced with immunoSEQ multiplex PCR; TCRdb's copy has only in-frame clones and lacks some. This table has tens of thousands of clones, 85% to 90% appearing once. The sample in question was unsorted PBMCs, obtained 1.8 years before starting antiretroviral therapy. These receptors all come from a woman aged 25-40 years with HIV.

This rearrangement joins TRBV6-5 to TRBJ1-2, with D maybe TRBD1 (6 bases). Germline V gene sequence: CDR1 MNHEY, CDR2 SVGAGI. This CDR3 is 14 amino acids long. V was trimmed by 5 bases and J by 3 bases, leaving 13 bases between them. This chain's CDR3 is CASSAQGRDYGYTF. CDR3 coding DNA: TGTGCCAGCAGTGCACAGGGTAGGGACTATGGCTACACCTTC.

The chain links TRBV30 to TRBJ2-7; D may be TRBD2 (5 bases). This CDR3 comprises 13 residues. CDR1 is GTSNPN and CDR2 is SVGIG in the germline V gene (reference sequence). V lost 3 bases, J lost 4 bases, and 13 bases lay in between. The CDR3 region is CAWSPIAGYEQYV. CDR3 nucleotide sequence: TGTGCCTGGAGCCCCATTGCGGGTTACGAGCAGTACGTC.

The chain carries TRBV7-8 and TRBJ1-4; D is unresolved. The CDR3 runs 14 residues. The ends were cut back, 5 bases at V and 8 bases at J, with 15 bases in the middle. Germline V gene data show CDR1 as SGHVS and CDR2 as FQNEAQ. The DNA for the CDR3 is TGTGCCAGCAGCCGGACCGGGGTTGGCGAAAAACTGTTTTTT. Translating it yields CASSRTGVGEKLFF.

The chain is built from TRBV19 and TRBJ2-7, with D possibly being TRBD1 (6 bases). CDR1 is LNHDA, CDR2 SQIVND, per germline (reference sequence). Trimming cost V 6 bases and J 0 bases, with 18 bases left between them. CDR3 length: 16 residues. CDR3 residues: CASSLTGKGPSYEQYF. In nucleotides, the CDR3 is TGTGCCAGTAGCCTCACAGGGAAGGGACCCTCCTACGAGCAGTACTTC.